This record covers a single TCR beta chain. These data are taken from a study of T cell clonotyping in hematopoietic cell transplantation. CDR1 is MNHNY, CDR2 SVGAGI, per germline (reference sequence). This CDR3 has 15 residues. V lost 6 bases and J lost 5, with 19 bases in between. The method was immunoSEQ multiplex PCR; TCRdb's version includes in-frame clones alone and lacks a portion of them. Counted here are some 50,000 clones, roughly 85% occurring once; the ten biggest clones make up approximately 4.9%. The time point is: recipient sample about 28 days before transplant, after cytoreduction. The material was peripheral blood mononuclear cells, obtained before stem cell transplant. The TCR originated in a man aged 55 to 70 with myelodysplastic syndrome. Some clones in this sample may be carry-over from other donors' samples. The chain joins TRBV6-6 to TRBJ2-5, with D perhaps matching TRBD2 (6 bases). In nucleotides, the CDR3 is TGTGCCAGCAGCCCTTGGGCGGGGCTTGAGGAGACCCAGTACTTC. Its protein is CASSPWAGLEETQYF.